A selection of T cell receptor beta chains follows, all from one sample in a study of shared clonotypes between healthy human individuals. Only in-frame clones appear in the TCRdb table, and some are missing; sequencing was by immunoSEQ multiplex PCR. The sample lists 1,400,000 or so clones, 98% to 99% occurring once. The source material was naive CD4+ T cells sorted from blood. The source of these receptors is a man aged 25 to 45 in good health. Each CDR3 is given with its conserved first and last residue. A D gene is named only where the DNA matches it firmly. For some rows the clone size is stated as once, few or many, or as a class when expanded; others skip it.

D | J | V | size | DNA | CDR3
. | TRBJ2-7 | TRBV11-2 | . | TGTGCCAGCAGCTTAGGTCCGGGCAACCAGCAGTACTTC | CASSLGPGNQQYF
. | TRBJ2-3 | TRBV18 | . | TGTGCCAGCTCACCACTCGGCTCTCCTAGCACAGATACGCAGTATTTT | CASSPLGSPSTDTQYF
. | TRBJ1-2 | TRBV18 | . | TGTGCCAGCTCCGAGACAGTTGATGATATCAGCTACACCTTC | CASSETVDDISYTF
TRBD1 | TRBJ2-7 | TRBV10-2 | . | TGCGCCAGCAGTGAGGCCGGGACAGCCTTCGAGCAGTACTTC | CASSEAGTAFEQYF
TRBD1 | TRBJ2-7 | TRBV6-5 | . | TGTGCCAGCAGTTCCCGACAGGGTAGCGCCTACGAGCAGTACTTC | CASSSRQGSAYEQYF
TRBD2 | TRBJ2-1 | TRBV10-2 | . | TGCGCCAGCCTAGGGACTAGCGAATCCTACAATGAGCAGTTCTTC | CASLGTSESYNEQFF
TRBD1 | TRBJ2-7 | TRBV6-6 | . | TGTGCCAGCAGTTCCCGACAGGGAAACTACGAGCAGTACTTC | CASSSRQGNYEQYF
TRBD1 | TRBJ1-5 | TRBV30 | . | TGTGCCTGGGGACAGGGGGCCAGTCAGCCCCAGCATTTT | CAWGQGASQPQHF
. | TRBJ2-7 | TRBV5-1 | . | TGCGCCAGCAGCTTGGGGCAGGGAACGGGCGAGCAGTACTTC | CASSLGQGTGEQYF
. | TRBJ1-2 | TRBV6-1 | . | TGTGCCAGCAGTGCTGTGGGGGGTGCCTATGGCTACACCTTC | CASSAVGGAYGYTF
. | TRBJ2-4 | TRBV12-2 | . | TGTGCAAGTCGCTTGTCGGCCGGGACAGTTCCCTTAGCCAAAAACATTCAGTACTTC | CASRLSAGTVPLAKNIQYF
TRBD1 | TRBJ1-2 | TRBV28 | . | TGTGCCAGCAGTCGACAGGGGGCCCTCCGATCGTATGGCTACACCTTC | CASSRQGALRSYGYTF
TRBD1 | TRBJ1-2 | TRBV28 | . | TGTGCCAGCAGTTCTCACAGGGGAGTGAACTATGGCTACACCTTC | CASSSHRGVNYGYTF
. | TRBJ1-1 | TRBV29-1 | . | TGCAGCGTCGGAAAATACACTGAAGCTTTCTTT | CSVGKYTEAFF
TRBD2 | TRBJ2-1 | TRBV14 | . | TGTGCCAGCAGCTATGGGACTAGCGGGTACAATGAGCAGTTCTTC | CASSYGTSGYNEQFF
TRBD2 | TRBJ2-7 | TRBV7-2 | . | TGTGCCAGCAGCTTAAGCTTATCGGCGGGAGGGACTCACGAGCAGTACTTC | CASSLSLSAGGTHEQYF
. | TRBJ2-3 | TRBV5-5 | . | TGTGCCAGCAGCTATCAAGAGGGGAGCACAGATACGCAGTATTTT | CASSYQEGSTDTQYF
. | TRBJ1-2 | TRBV19 | . | TGTGCCAGTAGTGAGGTTATTCGGAAAAGTAACACCTTC | CASSEVIRKSNTF
. | TRBJ2-5 | TRBV28 | . | TGTGCCAGCGCTGTAGGGCTTGTCCAAGAGACCCAGTACTTC | CASAVGLVQETQYF
. | TRBJ2-1 | TRBV7-9 | . | TGTGCCAGCAGCCCGAGGTGGCGGGCTTCCTACAATGAGCAGTTCTTC | CASSPRWRASYNEQFF
. | TRBJ1-4 | TRBV4-3 | . | TGCGCCAGCAGCCGACCAGGGCCGAATGAAAAACTGTTTTTT | CASSRPGPNEKLFF
. | TRBJ2-2 | TRBV7-2 | . | TGTGCCAGCAGCTTCTACACCGGGGAGCTGTTTTTT | CASSFYTGELFF
. | TRBJ1-4 | TRBV13 | . | TGTGCCAGCAGCTCGCGTCGGACAGACACAAATGAAAAACTGTTTTTT | CASSSRRTDTNEKLFF
TRBD2 | TRBJ2-5 | TRBV14 | . | TGTGCCAGCAGCCAAGGCAGGGCGGGACTAGAGTACTTC | CASSQGRAGLEYF
. | TRBJ2-1 | TRBV6-5 | . | TGTGCCAGCAGTTACTCGAACAGCTTCGATGAGCAGTTCTTC | CASSYSNSFDEQFF
. | TRBJ2-5 | TRBV2 | . | TGTGCCAGCAGTGAAGCCCAAAGCCGGGTGGAGACCCAGTACTTC | CASSEAQSRVETQYF
. | TRBJ1-2 | TRBV29-1 | . | TGCAGCGTTGAGGAACGGGGGGCTAAGGGCTATGGCTACACCTTC | CSVEERGAKGYGYTF
. | TRBJ2-7 | TRBV10-3 | . | TGTGCCATCAGTGAGTCATTAGAGGGACGCTACGAGCAGTACTTC | CAISESLEGRYEQYF
. | TRBJ2-5 | TRBV18 | . | TGTGCCAGCTCACTAGGGAGAATAAGGACTGCTCAAGAGACCCAGTACTTC | CASSLGRIRTAQETQYF
. | TRBJ1-1 | TRBV13 | . | TGTGCCAGCAGTCTCCTTGGGCCTAAGCGCACTGAAGCTTTCTTT | CASSLLGPKRTEAFF
TRBD2 | TRBJ2-3 | TRBV6-1 | . | TGTGCCAGCAGGCCGTTAGCGGGGAGCACAGATACGCAGTATTTT | CASRPLAGSTDTQYF
. | TRBJ2-5 | TRBV4-1 | . | TGCGCCAGCAGCCAATGGGTACAAGAGACCCAGTACTTC | CASSQWVQETQYF
. | TRBJ2-1 | TRBV7-9 | . | TGTGCCAGCAGCCGCGATTGGAATGAGCAGTTCTTC | CASSRDWNEQFF
. | TRBJ2-1 | TRBV27 | . | TGTGCCAGCAGTGAGGGACCCCTCGAGGACAATGAGCAGTTCTTC | CASSEGPLEDNEQFF
. | TRBJ1-2 | TRBV7-3 | . | TGTGCCAGCAGCCAATCAGGAGACTCCTATGGCTACACCTTC | CASSQSGDSYGYTF
. | TRBJ2-1 | TRBV9 | . | TGTGCCAGCAGCCAAGGACCCCGGGGAAATGAGCAGTTCTTC | CASSQGPRGNEQFF
. | TRBJ1-4 | TRBV11-2 | . | TGTGCCAGCACCTGGACACCAGATGAAAAACTGTTTTTT | CASTWTPDEKLFF
TRBD2 | TRBJ2-3 | TRBV5-1 | once | TGCGCCAGCAGCTCTCCAGCGGGGTATTCAGATACGCAGTATTTT | CASSSPAGYSDTQYF
TRBD1 | TRBJ1-2 | TRBV25-1 | . | TGTGCCAGCTCCCGAGGGACAGGGAACGATCCTTTTTATGGCTACACCTTC | CASSRGTGNDPFYGYTF
. | TRBJ2-5 | TRBV30 | . | TGTGCCTGGAGTGTTTCGCGTGTGAGGAAACAAGAGACCCAGTACTTC | CAWSVSRVRKQETQYF
. | TRBJ1-5 | TRBV2 | . | TGTGCCAGCAGTGATGGGGAGGGCCAGCATTTT | CASSDGEGQHF
. | TRBJ2-7 | TRBV29-1 | . | TGCAGCGTTGAGAGGGACACCAGCTACGAGCAGTACTTC | CSVERDTSYEQYF
. | TRBJ2-2 | TRBV2 | . | TGTGCCAGCAGTATGTATAGCAGGGCCACCGGGGAGCTGTTTTTT | CASSMYSRATGELFF
. | TRBJ2-7 | TRBV27 | . | TGTGCCAGCAGTTTCGTTGGGTCCTACGAGCAGTACTTC | CASSFVGSYEQYF
. | TRBJ2-7 | TRBV28 | . | TGTGCCGAGGGGGGACCCGGATACGAGCAGTACTTC | CAEGGPGYEQYF
. | TRBJ2-7 | TRBV9 | . | TGTGCCAGCAGCTCCGGCCAGGGCCTCTCCTACGAGCAGTACTTC | CASSSGQGLSYEQYF
. | TRBJ1-4 | TRBV11-2 | . | TGTGCCAGCAGCTCTCCCCGGGCGGGGGGAGTAGGGATGAAACTGTTTTTT | CASSSPRAGGVGMKLFF
TRBD2 | TRBJ2-7 | TRBV6-1 | . | TGTGCCAGCAGTGAAGCGGGGGGGAGCTACGAGCAGTACTTC | CASSEAGGSYEQYF
. | TRBJ2-3 | TRBV29-1 | . | TGCAGCGTTGGCGATTTTACAGATACGCAGTATTTT | CSVGDFTDTQYF
. | TRBJ1-5 | TRBV10-2 | . | TGCGCCAGCAGTCATAGCAATAGCAATCAGCCCCAGCATTTT | CASSHSNSNQPQHF
. | TRBJ2-3 | TRBV9 | . | TGTGCCAGCAGCGCAAGCCCCAGCACAGATACGCAGTATTTT | CASSASPSTDTQYF
. | TRBJ2-7 | TRBV21-1 | . | TGTGCCAGCAGCAGATTAGCGGGACCCTTAATCCCCTCCTACGAGCAGTACTTC | CASSRLAGPLIPSYEQYF
TRBD1 | TRBJ2-5 | TRBV5-1 | . | TGCGCCAGCAGCTTCCTCAGGGGGCGCTTCGCAGAGACCCAGTACTTC | CASSFLRGRFAETQYF
. | TRBJ1-1 | TRBV18 | few | TGTGCCAGCTCACCACAACAGGAGAACACTGAAGCTTTCTTT | CASSPQQENTEAFF
. | TRBJ1-4 | TRBV4-1 | . | TGCGCCAGCAGCCAAGTTTGGACAACTAATGAAAAACTGTTTTTT | CASSQVWTTNEKLFF
TRBD1 | TRBJ1-2 | TRBV7-9 | . | TGTGCCAGCAGCTTAGAGACAGGGGGACACTATGGCTACACCTTC | CASSLETGGHYGYTF
. | TRBJ2-7 | TRBV29-1 | . | TGCAGCGTTGGCCAGACCAAGGGGTACGAGCAGTACTTC | CSVGQTKGYEQYF
. | TRBJ2-5 | TRBV18 | . | TGTGCCAGCTCACCCGGGACGGGTTCACAAGAGACCCAGTACTTC | CASSPGTGSQETQYF
TRBD1 | TRBJ1-3 | TRBV18 | . | TGTGCCAGCTCACCACCGACTGGGTCGGGGGACAGCTCTGGAAACACCATATATTTT | CASSPPTGSGDSSGNTIYF
TRBD1 | TRBJ2-7 | TRBV29-1 | . | TGCAGCGTTGACGGCATTAGGGACAGATCCCCTTGGGAGCAGTACTTC | CSVDGIRDRSPWEQYF